Below are 15 T cell receptor beta chains sequenced from a single sample in a study of blood T cell repertoires in COVID-19. TCRdb's table, derived via immunoSEQ multiplex PCR, lists solely in-frame clones and lacks some. The sample holds approximately 500,000 clones, 80% to 90% seen once. Sequencing input: peripheral blood. The receptors here all came from a human donor in a cohort sampled during active COVID-19.

The V and J genes are TRBV28 and TRBJ2-5; a weak D match, TRBD2 (5 bases). Germline assignment: CDR1 MDHEN and CDR2 SYDVKM. Trimming took 6 bases from V and 2 from J, leaving 13 bases between them. This CDR3 spans 14 amino acids. The CDR3 sequence: CASSSPGLQETQYF. The CDR3 region has the DNA TGTGCCAGCAGCTCCCCGGGGTTACAAGAGACCCAGTACTTC.

The V call is TRBV30, the J call TRBJ2-5, with D perhaps matching TRBD2 (6 bases). CDR1 GTSNPN and CDR2 SVGIG come from the germline V gene (reference sequence). V lost 5 bases and J 4 bases, leaving 11 bases between the germline ends. The length of the CDR3 is 12 residues. The DNA for the CDR3 is TGTGCCTGGGGGGATAGCGGAGAGACCCAGTACTTC. Translated: CAWGDSGETQYF.

V gene TRBV28 combines with J gene TRBJ1-5; TRBD1 matches 9 bases. Unmatched junction bases numbered 4, after V lost 7 bases and J lost 12 bases. Per the germline V gene, CDR1 is MDHEN and CDR2 is SYDVKM. The length of the CDR3 is 11 residues. The CDR3 sequence is CASMGTGRQHF. CDR3 DNA sequence: TGTGCCAGCATGGGGACAGGGCGCCAGCATTTT. Using reference TRBV28 and TRBJ1-5 for the parts outside the CDR3, the full variable domain is DVKVTQSSRYLVKRTGEKVFLECVQDMDHENMFWYRQDPGLGLRLIYFSYDVKMKEKGDIPEGYSVSREKKERFSLILESASTNQTSMYLCASMGTGRQHFGDGTRLSIL.

The chain uses TRBV7-9 and TRBJ2-1, with D perhaps matching TRBD2 (6 bases). Trimming took off 2 bases at V and 3 bases at J, with 11 bases between the two ends. Germline V gives CDR1 SEHNR, CDR2 FQNEAQ (reference sequence). There are 15 residues in the CDR3. CDR3 in amino acids: CASSLRRDIYNEQFF. The CDR3 DNA reads TGTGCCAGCAGCTTAAGGCGGGATATCTACAATGAGCAGTTCTTC. Full variable domain (outside the CDR3, taken from reference TRBV7-9 and TRBJ2-1): DTGVSQNPRHKITKRGQNVTFRCDPISEHNRLYWYRQTLGQGPEFLTYFQNEAQLEKSRLLSDRFSAERPKGSFSTLEIQRTEQGDSAMYLCASSLRRDIYNEQFFGPGTRLTVL.

About this clone: Relative to the germline gene, one junction end is altered; a read error may explain this. The V and J genes are TRBV3-1 (or the pseudogene TRBV3-2) and TRBJ2-1, with D unresolved. This CDR3 is 12 amino acids long. Germline V CDR1 and CDR2: LGHDT, YNNKEL (reference sequence). The CDR3 sequence: CTSSPSLGEQFF. The CDR3 region has the DNA TGTACCAGCAGCCCCAGCCTAGGTGAGCAGTTCTTC.

This chain joins TRBV5-1 and TRBJ1-1, with 8 bases matching TRBD1. Germline V CDR1 and CDR2: SGHRS, YFSETQ. The CDR3 extends over 14 amino acids. V lost 4 bases to trimming and J lost 10 bases; unmatched junction nucleotides: 12. The chain's CDR3 is CASSPLGTGQGAFF. As DNA, the CDR3 is TGCGCCAGCAGCCCACTTGGGACAGGTCAGGGAGCTTTCTTT. The full variable domain, with the rest looked up from reference TRBV5-1 and TRBJ1-1, is KAGVTQTPRYLIKTRGQQVTLSCSPISGHRSVSWYQQTPGQGLQFLFEYFSETQRNKGNFPGRFSGRQFSNSRSEMNVSTLELGDSALYLCASSPLGTGQGAFFGQGTRLTVV.

The chain couples TRBV7-3 to TRBJ2-2; the match to TRBD2 covers 9 bases. CDR1 is SGHTA, CDR2 FQGTGA, per germline. With 2 bases clipped from V and 3 bases from J, the junction kept 1 base outside the gene matches. The CDR3 extends over 15 amino acids. CDR3 in amino acids: CASSLSSGDTGELFF. As DNA, the CDR3 is TGTGCCAGCAGCTTATCTAGCGGGGACACCGGGGAGCTGTTTTTT.

The sample holds a few counts of this clone. The identical CDR3 is also encoded by other nucleotide sequences in the sample. This sequence joins TRBV28 and TRBJ2-7; TRBD1 matches at 7 bases. This CDR3 has 13 residues. The V gene end was trimmed by 7 bases and the J gene end by 3 bases; junction bases not matched to a gene: 6. Germline lookup yields CDR1 MDHEN and CDR2 SYDVKM. In nucleotides, the CDR3 is TGTGCCAGCACCCGGACAGGACGCTACGAGCAGTACTTC. Its protein is CASTRTGRYEQYF.

This clone was recorded at least ten times. This chain joins TRBV6-2 or TRBV6-3 and TRBJ1-2, with D possibly being TRBD1 (5 bases). There are 12 residues in the CDR3. Germline V gene data show CDR1 as MNHEY and CDR2 as SVGEGT. The ends were cut back, 6 bases at V and 8 bases at J, with 13 bases in the middle. Written as DNA, the CDR3 is TGTGCCAGCAGCCCCCAGGGTGGAGGCTACACCTTC. Encoded protein: CASSPQGGGYTF.

This clone has a single count. The gene calls are TRBV30 and TRBJ1-2; D unclear. CDR1 and CDR2 (germline): GTSNPN, SVGIG (reference sequence). This CDR3 is built from 13 residues. The V and J ends lost 0 bases and 3 bases respectively, with 8 bases between them. The chain's CDR3 is CAWSVQRDYGYTF. For the CDR3, the DNA is TGTGCCTGGAGTGTACAGAGGGACTATGGCTACACCTTC.

This clone was counted a few times. The chain links TRBV5-1 to TRBJ1-3; a possible D gene is TRBD1 (5 bases). The CDR3 extends over 14 amino acids. The germline V gene encodes CDR1 SGHRS and CDR2 YFSETQ. The ends were cut back, 2 bases at V and 6 bases at J, with 12 bases in the middle. In DNA form, the CDR3 reads TGCGCCAGCAGCTTTACACAGGACCAAAACACCATATATTTT. Translating gives CASSFTQDQNTIYF.

This sequence joins TRBV7-9 and TRBJ2-1; tentatively, D is TRBD2 (6 bases). The germline CDR1 and CDR2 sequences are SEHNR and FQNEAQ (reference sequence). Trimming stripped 4 bases from V and 8 bases from J, with 18 bases between. This CDR3 has 15 amino acids. For the CDR3, the DNA is TGTGCCAGCAGCTCATTAGCGGAGCTAGGCTATGAGCAGTTCTTC. Its protein product is CASSSLAELGYEQFF.

The V and J genes are TRBV11-2 and TRBJ2-5; TRBD2 agrees at 7 bases. Per germline, CDR1 SGHAT and CDR2 FQNNGV. The ends lost 3 bases at V and 5 bases at J; junction bases unmatched: 6. The CDR3 has 14 amino acids. This CDR3 is CASSFYAGEETQYF. CDR3 nucleotides: TGTGCCAGCAGCTTTTATGCGGGAGAGGAGACCCAGTACTTC.

The genes are TRBV28 and TRBJ1-2; D gene unclear. This CDR3 region has 11 residues. V was cut by 2 bases and J by 8 bases, with 6 bases left in between. The V gene's germline CDR1 is MDHEN and CDR2 SYDVKM. The CDR3: CASSLGQGYTF. CDR3 sequence (DNA): TGTGCCAGCAGTTTAGGGCAGGGCTACACCTTC.

J is TRBJ2-3 and V is TRBV27, with no clear D. Germline V CDR1 and CDR2: MNHEY, SMNVEV (reference sequence). V was cut by 8 bases and J by 0 bases, with 9 bases left in between. This CDR3 is 13 amino acids long. The DNA of the CDR3 is TGTGCCAGCGGCTTGACTAGCACAGATACGCAGTATTTT. Protein product: CASGLTSTDTQYF.